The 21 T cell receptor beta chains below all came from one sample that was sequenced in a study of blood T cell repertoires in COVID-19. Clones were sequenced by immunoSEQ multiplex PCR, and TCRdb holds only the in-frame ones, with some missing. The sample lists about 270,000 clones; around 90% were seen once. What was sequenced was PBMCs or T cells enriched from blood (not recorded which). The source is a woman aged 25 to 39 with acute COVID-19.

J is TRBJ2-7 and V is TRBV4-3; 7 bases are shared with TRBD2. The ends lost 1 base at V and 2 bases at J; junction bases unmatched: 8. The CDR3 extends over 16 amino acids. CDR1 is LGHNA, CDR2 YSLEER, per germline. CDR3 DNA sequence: TGCGCCAGCAGCCAAGGCCCCAGCGGGAATACCTACGAGCAGTACTTC. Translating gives CASSQGPSGNTYEQYF.

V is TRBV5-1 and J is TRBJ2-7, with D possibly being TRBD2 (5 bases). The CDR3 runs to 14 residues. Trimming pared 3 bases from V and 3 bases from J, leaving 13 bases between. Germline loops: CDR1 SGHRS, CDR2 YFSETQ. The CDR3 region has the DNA TGCGCCAGCAGCTGGGAGAGTCTAGGCTACGAGCAGTACTTC. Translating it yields CASSWESLGYEQYF. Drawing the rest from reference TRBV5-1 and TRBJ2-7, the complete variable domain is KAGVTQTPRYLIKTRGQQVTLSCSPISGHRSVSWYQQTPGQGLQFLFEYFSETQRNKGNFPGRFSGRQFSNSRSEMNVSTLELGDSALYLCASSWESLGYEQYFGPGTRLTVT.

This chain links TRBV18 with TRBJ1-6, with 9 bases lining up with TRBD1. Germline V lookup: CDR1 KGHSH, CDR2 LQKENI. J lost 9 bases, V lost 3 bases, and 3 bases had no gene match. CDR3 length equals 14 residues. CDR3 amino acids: CASSPGQGSSPLHF. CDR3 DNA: TGTGCCAGCTCACCGGGACAGGGTAGTTCACCCCTCCACTTT.

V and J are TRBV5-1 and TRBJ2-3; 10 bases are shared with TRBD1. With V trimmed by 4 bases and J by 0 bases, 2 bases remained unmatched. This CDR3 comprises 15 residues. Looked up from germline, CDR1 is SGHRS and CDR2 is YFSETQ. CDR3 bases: TGCGCCAGCAGCATGGGACAGGGGAGCACAGATACGCAGTATTTT. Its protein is CASSMGQGSTDTQYF.

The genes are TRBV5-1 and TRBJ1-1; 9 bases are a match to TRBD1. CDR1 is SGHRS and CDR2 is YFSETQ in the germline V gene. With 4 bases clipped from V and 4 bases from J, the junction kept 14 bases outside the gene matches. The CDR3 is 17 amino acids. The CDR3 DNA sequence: TGCGCCAGCAGCGGGGGACAGGGAAGATTCCCTTTCACTGAAGCTTTCTTT. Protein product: CASSGGQGRFPFTEAFF.

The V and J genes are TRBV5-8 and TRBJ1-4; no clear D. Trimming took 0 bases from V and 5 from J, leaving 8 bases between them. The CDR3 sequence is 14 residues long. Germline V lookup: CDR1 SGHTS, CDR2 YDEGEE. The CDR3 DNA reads TGTGCCAGCAGCTTGGCCCCCAGAAATGAAAAACTGTTTTTT. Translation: CASSLAPRNEKLFF.

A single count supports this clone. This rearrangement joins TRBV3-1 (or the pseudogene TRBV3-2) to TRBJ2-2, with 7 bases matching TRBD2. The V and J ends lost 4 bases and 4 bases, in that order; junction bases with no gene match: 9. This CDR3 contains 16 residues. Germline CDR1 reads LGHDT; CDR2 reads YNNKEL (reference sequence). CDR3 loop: CASSPLAVYFTGELFF. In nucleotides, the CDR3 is TGTGCCAGCAGCCCCCTAGCGGTTTACTTCACCGGGGAGCTGTTTTTT.

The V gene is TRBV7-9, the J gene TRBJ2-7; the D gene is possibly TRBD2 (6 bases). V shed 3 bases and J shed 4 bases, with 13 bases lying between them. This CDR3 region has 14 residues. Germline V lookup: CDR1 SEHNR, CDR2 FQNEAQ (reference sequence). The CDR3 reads CASSFAGNEYEQYF. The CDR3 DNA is TGTGCCAGCAGCTTTGCGGGAAACGAGTACGAGCAGTACTTC.

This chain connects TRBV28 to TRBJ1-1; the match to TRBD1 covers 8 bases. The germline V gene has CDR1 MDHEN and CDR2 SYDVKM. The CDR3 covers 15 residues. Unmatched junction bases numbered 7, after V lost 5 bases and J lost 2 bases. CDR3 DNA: TGTGCCAGCAGTAACCGACAGGGGCTCAACACTGAAGCTTTCTTT. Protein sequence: CASSNRQGLNTEAFF.

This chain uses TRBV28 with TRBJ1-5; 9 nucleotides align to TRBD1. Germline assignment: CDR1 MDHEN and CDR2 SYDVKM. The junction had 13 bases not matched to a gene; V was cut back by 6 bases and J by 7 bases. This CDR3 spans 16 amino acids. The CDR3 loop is CASSQRGQGPRQPQHF. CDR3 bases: TGTGCCAGCAGCCAAAGGGGACAGGGCCCAAGGCAGCCCCAGCATTTT.

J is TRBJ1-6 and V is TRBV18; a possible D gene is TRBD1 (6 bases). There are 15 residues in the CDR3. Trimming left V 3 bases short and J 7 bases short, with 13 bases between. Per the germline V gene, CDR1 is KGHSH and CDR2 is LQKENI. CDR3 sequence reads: CASSPETGKNSPLHF. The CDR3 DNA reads TGTGCCAGCTCACCGGAGACAGGAAAGAATTCACCCCTCCACTTT.

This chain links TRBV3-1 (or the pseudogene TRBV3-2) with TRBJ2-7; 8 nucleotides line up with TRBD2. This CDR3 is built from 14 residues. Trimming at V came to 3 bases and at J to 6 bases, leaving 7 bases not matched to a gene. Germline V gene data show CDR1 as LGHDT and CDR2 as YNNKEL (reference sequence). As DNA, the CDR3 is TGTGCCAGCAGCCATGGTCTAGCGGGCGCCGAGCAGTACTTC. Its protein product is CASSHGLAGAEQYF.

The CDR3 sequence is CASSPGTSGGGGGEQFF. The CDR3 bases are TGTGCCAGCAGCCCCGGGACTAGCGGAGGTGGGGGGGGTGAGCAGTTCTTC. The chain couples TRBV11-3 to TRBJ2-1, with 11 bases that match TRBD2. V lost 5 bases to trimming and J lost 9 bases; unmatched junction nucleotides: 15. Germline assignment: CDR1 SGHNT and CDR2 YENEEA. The CDR3 spans 17 residues.

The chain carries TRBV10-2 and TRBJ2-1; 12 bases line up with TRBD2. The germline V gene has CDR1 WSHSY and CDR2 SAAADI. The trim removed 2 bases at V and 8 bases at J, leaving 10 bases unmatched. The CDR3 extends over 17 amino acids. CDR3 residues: CASSEVTSGRKYDEQFF. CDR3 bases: TGCGCCAGCAGTGAGGTGACTAGCGGGAGAAAGTACGATGAGCAGTTCTTC.

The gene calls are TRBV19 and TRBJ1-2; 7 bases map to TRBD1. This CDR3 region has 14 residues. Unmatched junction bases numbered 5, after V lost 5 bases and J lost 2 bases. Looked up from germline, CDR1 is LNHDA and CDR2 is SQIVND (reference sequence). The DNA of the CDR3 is TGTGCCAGTAGTCCGGAACAGGGGAACTATGGCTACACCTTC. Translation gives CASSPEQGNYGYTF.

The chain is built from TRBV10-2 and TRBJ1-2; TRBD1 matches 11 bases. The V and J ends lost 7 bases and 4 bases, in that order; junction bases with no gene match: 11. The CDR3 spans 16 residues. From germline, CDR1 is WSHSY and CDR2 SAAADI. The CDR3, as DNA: TGCGCCAGCACCTTAGGACAGGGGGCGGGAATCTATGGCTACACCTTC. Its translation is CASTLGQGAGIYGYTF.

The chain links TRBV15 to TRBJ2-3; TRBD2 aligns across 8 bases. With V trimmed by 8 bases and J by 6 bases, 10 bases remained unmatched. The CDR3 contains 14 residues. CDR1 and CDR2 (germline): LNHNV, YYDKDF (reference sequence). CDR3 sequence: CATRPSSGRDTQYF. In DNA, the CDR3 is TGTGCCACCCGACCCTCTAGCGGGCGCGATACGCAGTATTTT.

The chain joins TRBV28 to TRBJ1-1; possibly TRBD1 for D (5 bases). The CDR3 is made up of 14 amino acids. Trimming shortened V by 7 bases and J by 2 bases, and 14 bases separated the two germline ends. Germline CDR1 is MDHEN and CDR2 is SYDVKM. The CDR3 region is CASTFPGPNTEAFF. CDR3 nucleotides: TGTGCCAGCACTTTCCCAGGGCCCAACACTGAAGCTTTCTTT.

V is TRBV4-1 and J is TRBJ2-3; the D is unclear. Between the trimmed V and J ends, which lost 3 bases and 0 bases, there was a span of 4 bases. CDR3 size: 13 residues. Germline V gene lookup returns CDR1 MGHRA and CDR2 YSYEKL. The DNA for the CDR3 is TGCGCCAGCAGCCATATAAGCACAGATACGCAGTATTTT. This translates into CASSHISTDTQYF.

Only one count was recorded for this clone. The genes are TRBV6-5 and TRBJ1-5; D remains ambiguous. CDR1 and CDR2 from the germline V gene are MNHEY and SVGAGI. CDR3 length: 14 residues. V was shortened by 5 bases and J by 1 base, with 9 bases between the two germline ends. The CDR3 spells CASSTTESNQPQHF. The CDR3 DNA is TGTGCCAGCAGTACGACGGAGAGCAATCAGCCCCAGCATTTT.

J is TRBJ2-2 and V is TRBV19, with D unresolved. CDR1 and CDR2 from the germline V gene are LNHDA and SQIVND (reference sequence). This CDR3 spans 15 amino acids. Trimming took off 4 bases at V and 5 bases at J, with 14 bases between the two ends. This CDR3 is CASSRLGGLTGELFF. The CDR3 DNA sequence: TGTGCCAGTAGTAGGCTAGGCGGATTAACCGGGGAGCTGTTTTTT.